Shown below are 30 T cell receptor beta chains from a single sample sequenced in a study of T cells after yellow fever vaccination. TCRdb ran MiXCR on the 5' RACE reads and lists one entry per CDR3 protein. The sample lists approximately 550,000 distinct CDR3 sequences, approximately 13% occurring once. The sequences come from PBMCs, collected on the day of the yellow fever booster vaccination. All receptors derive from a man aged 25-45 years who received the YFV17D yellow fever vaccine.

This chain connects TRBV12-3 or TRBV12-4 to TRBJ2-7; a possible D gene is TRBD2 (6 bases). The CDR3 has 14 residues. V was clipped by 5 bases and J by 2 bases, with 13 bases between them. As DNA, the CDR3 is TGTGCCAGCAGTCACGGGGGTTCCGCCTACGAGCAGTACTTC. Protein product: CASSHGGSAYEQYF.

This clonotype showed up many times. The rearrangement joins TRBV12-3 or TRBV12-4 to TRBJ2-3; 9 nucleotides match TRBD2. Trimming at V came to 6 bases and at J to 4 bases, leaving 8 bases not matched to a gene. The CDR3 has 15 amino acids. The CDR3 reads CASRASGGRADTQYF. The CDR3 coding sequence is TGTGCCAGCAGGGCTTCTGGCGGGAGGGCAGATACGCAGTATTTT.

The V and J genes are TRBV19 and TRBJ2-2, with TRBD1 matching 8 bases. The CDR3 length is 15 residues. V was clipped by 9 bases and J by 5 bases; unmatched bases: 11. Germline loops: CDR1 LNHDA, CDR2 SQIVND (reference sequence). This CDR3 reads CASETGALSTGELFF. The DNA for the CDR3 is TGTGCCAGCGAGACAGGGGCACTTAGTACCGGGGAGCTGTTTTTT.

This chain uses TRBV19 with TRBJ1-1; D ambiguous. CDR3 length: 15 residues. V lost 7 bases to trimming and J lost 3 bases, with 18 bases between them. CDR1 and CDR2 (germline): LNHDA, SQIVND (reference sequence). CDR3 DNA: TGTGCCAGTAAGTGGGGTGAGGGCCGGGACACTGAAGCTTTCTTT. It translates to CASKWGEGRDTEAFF.

The chain joins TRBV15 to TRBJ2-5; D possibly corresponds to TRBD1 (5 bases). The CDR3 has 13 residues. CDR1 is LNHNV and CDR2 is YYDKDF in the germline V gene (reference sequence). The V end lost 2 bases, the J end lost 5 bases, and 9 bases lay between the germline ends. The CDR3 spells CATSRLPGETQYF. Written as DNA, the CDR3 is TGTGCCACCAGCAGACTACCAGGGGAGACCCAGTACTTC.

In this sample, this clonotype turned up a few times. This chain links TRBV3-1 with TRBJ2-7; 11 bases line up with TRBD2. Trimming removed 8 bases from V and 5 bases from J; junction bases left unmatched: 5. This CDR3 region has 13 residues. In germline, CDR1 is LGHDT, CDR2 YNNKEL (reference sequence). CDR3 sequence reads: CASGLAGGHEQYF. As DNA, the CDR3 is TGTGCCAGCGGGCTAGCGGGAGGACACGAGCAGTACTTC.

The chain recombines TRBV11-2 with TRBJ2-1; tentatively, D is TRBD2 (6 bases). With 5 bases removed from V and 3 bases from J, the gap between germline ends came to 11 bases. The CDR3 spans 14 residues. Per the germline V gene, CDR1 is SGHAT and CDR2 is FQNNGV. The CDR3 region is CASSRDGSYNEQFF. The CDR3, as DNA: TGTGCCAGCAGCCGGGACGGGAGCTACAATGAGCAGTTCTTC.

This clonotype was counted between two and nine times. The chain combines TRBV19 with TRBJ2-1; TRBD2 is a possible D gene (5 bases). V gave up 3 bases and J gave up 2 bases, with 11 bases separating them. The germline CDR1 and CDR2 sequences are LNHDA and SQIVND (reference sequence). The CDR3 consists of 15 residues. CDR3 region: CASSIRSGAYNEQFF. DNA of the CDR3: TGTGCCAGTAGTATTAGGAGCGGAGCCTACAATGAGCAGTTCTTC.

The J gene is TRBJ2-1, the V gene TRBV15; maybe TRBD2 (6 bases). V lost 1 base and J 10 bases, leaving 8 bases between the germline ends. The CDR3 covers 12 residues. Germline loops: CDR1 LNHNV, CDR2 YYDKDF (reference sequence). CDR3 residues: CATSRARGEQFF. The CDR3 DNA reads as TGTGCCACCAGCAGAGCGCGGGGAGAGCAGTTCTTC.

Only a few counts were recorded for this clonotype. CDR3 region: CASSFHPLQVDTQYF. CDR3 nucleotides: TGTGCCAGCAGTTTTCACCCCCTCCAAGTAGATACGCAGTATTTT. The chain joins TRBV27 to TRBJ2-3; D gene ambiguous. The CDR3 loop spans 15 amino acids. The germline V gene encodes CDR1 MNHEY and CDR2 SMNVEV (reference sequence). Trimming took off 3 bases at V and 5 bases at J, with 15 bases between the two ends.

The V and J genes are TRBV5-4 and TRBJ2-5; 9 bases line up with TRBD2. There are 15 residues in the CDR3. Looked up from germline, CDR1 is SGHNT and CDR2 is YYREEE (reference sequence). The V segment lost 1 base and the J segment 6 bases; nucleotides outside the gene matches: 7. The CDR3 coding sequence is TGTGCCAGCAGCTTGAAAGAGGCGGGAGGGAAGACCCAGTACTTC. Protein: CASSLKEAGGKTQYF. The full variable domain, its missing parts supplied by reference TRBV5-4 and TRBJ2-5, is ETGVTQSPTHLIKTRGQQVTLRCSSQSGHNTVSWYQQALGQGPQFIFQYYREEENGRGNFPPRFSGLQFPNYSSELNVNALELDDSALYLCASSLKEAGGKTQYFGPGTRLLVL.

This chain links TRBV3-1 with TRBJ1-3, with D unresolved. The V gene's germline CDR1 is LGHDT and CDR2 YNNKEL (reference sequence). With 0 bases removed from V and 4 bases from J, the gap between germline ends came to 10 bases. The CDR3 totals 15 residues. For the CDR3, the DNA is TGTGCCAGCAGCCAAGACAGGCAGACAGGAAACACCATATATTTT. Translated, it gives CASSQDRQTGNTIYF.

The rearrangement uses TRBV20-1 and TRBJ2-7; D remains unclear. CDR3 size: 13 residues. Trimming removed 3 bases at V and 3 bases at J, with 12 bases between. Germline V lookup: CDR1 DFQATT, CDR2 SNEGSKA (reference sequence). In nucleotides, the CDR3 is TGCAGTGCTAGGCCGGACGGGTACTACGAGCAGTACTTC. The encoded protein is CSARPDGYYEQYF.

The chain recombines TRBV6-2 or TRBV6-3 with TRBJ2-1; TRBD2 matches 12 bases. V shed 7 bases and J 8 bases; nucleotides not matched to a gene: 9. Germline V CDR1 and CDR2: MNHEY, SVGEGT. The CDR3 has 15 residues. The CDR3 loop is CASNYRTSGNDEQFF. The CDR3 DNA reads TGTGCCAGCAACTATAGGACTAGCGGGAATGATGAGCAGTTCTTC.

The chain employs TRBV7-2 and TRBJ2-3; unclear D gene. Germline CDR1 reads SGHTA; CDR2 reads FQGNSA. The CDR3 extends over 14 amino acids. Trimming took 3 bases from V and 0 from J, leaving 7 bases between them. The chain's CDR3 is CASSFARSTDTQYF. CDR3 nucleotides: TGTGCCAGCAGCTTCGCCAGAAGCACAGATACGCAGTATTTT.

J is TRBJ2-5 and V is TRBV12-5; 8 bases map to TRBD1. Trimming at V came to 0 bases and at J to 1 base, leaving 1 base not matched to a gene. Germline V gene lookup returns CDR1 LGHNT and CDR2 FRNRAP. The CDR3 has 15 residues. The CDR3 loop is CASGLVDRGQETQYF. The CDR3 DNA follows: TGTGCTAGTGGTTTGGTCGACAGGGGCCAAGAGACCCAGTACTTC.

The chain employs TRBV6-5 and TRBJ2-3; perhaps TRBD1 as D (6 bases). Deletions cut 5 bases from V and 8 bases from J, with 17 bases between. This CDR3 is 14 amino acids long. Germline V CDR1 and CDR2: MNHEY, SVGAGI. CDR3 protein: CASSPRQGWSTQYF. The CDR3 nucleotides read TGTGCCAGCAGTCCTCGCCAGGGGTGGAGTACGCAGTATTTT.

This clonotype was seen only a few times. The chain employs TRBV28 and TRBJ2-3; D gene unclear. CDR1 MDHEN and CDR2 SYDVKM come from the germline V gene. This CDR3 is built from 12 residues. V gave up 7 bases and J gave up 4 bases, with 9 bases separating them. CDR3 DNA: TGTGCCAGCACCAGGTTTTCAGATACGCAGTATTTT. Its protein product is CASTRFSDTQYF.

The chain has TRBV20-1 and TRBJ2-1, with D unresolved. Germline-derived CDR1 and CDR2 are DFQATT and SNEGSKA (reference sequence). Trimming left V 1 base short and J 5 bases short, with 18 bases between. The CDR3 is made up of 16 amino acids. This CDR3 reads CSARAPPTGSHNEQFF. DNA of the CDR3: TGCAGTGCTAGAGCCCCCCCCACCGGTAGCCACAATGAGCAGTTCTTC.

This clonotype was found once. This chain connects TRBV5-1 to TRBJ2-3; 10 bases agree with TRBD2. The ends lost 4 bases at V and 6 bases at J; junction bases unmatched: 14. Germline V gene data show CDR1 as SGHRS and CDR2 as YFSETQ. The CDR3 runs 17 residues. This CDR3 reads CASSPGGLAGVADTQYF. For the CDR3, the DNA is TGCGCCAGCAGCCCCGGTGGGCTAGCGGGAGTTGCGGATACGCAGTATTTT.

With respect to this clonotype: A read error may produce the germline difference seen at one junction end. Here the CDR3 DNA reads TGTGCCAGCAGCTTAACGTGGGGAGCCGGGGAGCCGTTTTTT. Its translation is CASSLTWGAGEPFF. The rearrangement joins TRBV7-3 to TRBJ2-2; D might be TRBD2 (5 bases). The CDR3 extends over 14 amino acids. Germline loops: CDR1 SGHTA, CDR2 FQGTGA.

This clonotype has just a few counts. This chain connects TRBV27 to TRBJ2-5; 9 bases are a match to TRBD1. In germline, CDR1 is MNHEY, CDR2 SMNVEV (reference sequence). The CDR3 is 13 amino acids. J was trimmed by 5 bases and V by 8 bases; bases with no gene match: 6. Written as DNA, the CDR3 is TGTGCCAGCTCCCACAGGGGGCCTGAGACCCAGTACTTC. It translates to CASSHRGPETQYF.

There are many counts of this clonotype. CDR3 sequence (DNA): TGTGCCAGCAGTTTGTTAGCGGCTAGCACAGATACGCAGTATTTT. This translates into CASSLLAASTDTQYF. V and J are TRBV12-3 or TRBV12-4 and TRBJ2-3; a possible D gene is TRBD2 (6 bases). The CDR3 contains 15 residues. Trimming pared 3 bases from V and 0 bases from J, leaving 10 bases between.

This clonotype was observed a few times. The chain combines TRBV28 with TRBJ2-7; D uncertain. V lost 1 base to trimming and J lost 2 bases, with 18 bases between them. Germline values: CDR1 MDHEN, CDR2 SYDVKM. The CDR3 consists of 17 residues. The CDR3 region has the DNA TGTGCCAGCAGTTTATTTCCCCCTGAATATTCAGCCTACGAGCAGTACTTC. It translates to CASSLFPPEYSAYEQYF. The full variable domain, its missing parts supplied by reference TRBV28 and TRBJ2-7, is DVKVTQSSRYLVKRTGEKVFLECVQDMDHENMFWYRQDPGLGLRLIYFSYDVKMKEKGDIPEGYSVSREKKERFSLILESASTNQTSMYLCASSLFPPEYSAYEQYFGPGTRLTVT.

This clonotype was seen ten or more times. V usage is TRBV7-2 and J usage is TRBJ2-5; a weak D match, TRBD2 (6 bases). Germline lookup yields CDR1 SGHTA and CDR2 FQGNSA. The CDR3 extends over 14 amino acids. V lost 5 bases and J 2 bases, leaving 12 bases between the germline ends. The CDR3 protein is CASSRPGVQETQYF. In DNA, the CDR3 is TGTGCCAGCAGCCGCCCGGGGGTTCAAGAGACCCAGTACTTC.

This clonotype was seen repeatedly, ten times or more. The gene calls are TRBV14 and TRBJ2-7, with a tentative D call TRBD1 (6 bases). The length of the CDR3 is 13 residues. V was trimmed by 4 bases and J by 6 bases, leaving 13 bases between them. Germline lookup yields CDR1 SGHDN and CDR2 FVKESK. As DNA, the CDR3 is TGTGCCAGCAGCCTCTTAGGGGGTAGCGAGCAGTACTTC. This gives the protein CASSLLGGSEQYF.

This clonotype showed up just a few times. The V gene is TRBV25-1, the J gene TRBJ2-5; TRBD2 matches 9 bases. CDR3 length equals 14 residues. V trimming: 6 bases; J trimming: 4 bases; junction bases outside the gene matches: 6. CDR1 is MGHDK, CDR2 SYGVNS, per germline. The CDR3 reads CASSVAGVVETQYF. The CDR3 DNA reads TGTGCCAGCAGCGTAGCGGGAGTCGTAGAGACCCAGTACTTC.

This clonotype was observed a few times. The chain carries TRBV20-1 and TRBJ2-2; 10 nucleotides align to TRBD2. Germline values: CDR1 DFQATT, CDR2 SNEGSKA (reference sequence). The CDR3 is 19 residues long. V lost 4 bases to trimming and J lost 2 bases; unmatched junction nucleotides: 16. CDR3 protein: CSATLATGAGGLNTGELFF. The CDR3 DNA reads as TGCAGTGCTACCCTGGCCACAGGAGCGGGAGGGCTCAACACCGGGGAGCTGTTTTTT.

The rearrangement links TRBV10-3 to TRBJ2-3; 11 bases are shared with TRBD1. V was pared by 5 bases and J by 3 bases, with 4 bases of the junction left unmatched. The CDR3 is made up of 15 amino acids. CDR1 is ENHRY and CDR2 is SYGVKD in the germline V gene. CDR3 bases: TGTGCCATCAGTTCCGGGACAGGGGGGACAGATACGCAGTATTTT. Protein product: CAISSGTGGTDTQYF.

The rearrangement joins TRBV5-3 to TRBJ1-1; D ambiguous. TRBV5-3 is assigned to the ORF class and has an uncertain function. V lost 3 bases and J lost 0, with 15 bases in between. The CDR3 spans 16 residues. DNA for the CDR3: TGTGCCAGAAGCTCGGGGATGGAGGATATGAACACTGAAGCTTTCTTT. Translated, it gives CARSSGMEDMNTEAFF.